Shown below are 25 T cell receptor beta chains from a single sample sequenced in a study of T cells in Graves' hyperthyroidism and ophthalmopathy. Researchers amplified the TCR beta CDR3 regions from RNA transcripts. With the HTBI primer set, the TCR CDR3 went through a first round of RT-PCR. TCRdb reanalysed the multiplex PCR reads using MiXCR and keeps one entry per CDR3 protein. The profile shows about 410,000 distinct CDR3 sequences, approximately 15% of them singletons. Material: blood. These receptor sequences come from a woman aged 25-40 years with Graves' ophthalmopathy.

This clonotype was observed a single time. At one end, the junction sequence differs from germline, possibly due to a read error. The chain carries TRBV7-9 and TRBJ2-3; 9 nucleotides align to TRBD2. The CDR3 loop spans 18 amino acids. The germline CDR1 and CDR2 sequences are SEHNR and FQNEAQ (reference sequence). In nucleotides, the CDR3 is TGCGCCAGCAGCCATACGACCCTAGAGCGGGGGGTTCGAGATACGCAGTATTTT. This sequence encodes CASSHTTLERGVRDTQYF. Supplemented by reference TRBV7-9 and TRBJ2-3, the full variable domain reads DTGVSQNPRHKITKRGQNVTFRCDPISEHNRLYWYRQTLGQGPEFLTYFQNEAQLEKSRLLSDRFSAERPKGSFSTLEIQRTEQGDSAMYLCASSHTTLERGVRDTQYFGPGTRLTVL.

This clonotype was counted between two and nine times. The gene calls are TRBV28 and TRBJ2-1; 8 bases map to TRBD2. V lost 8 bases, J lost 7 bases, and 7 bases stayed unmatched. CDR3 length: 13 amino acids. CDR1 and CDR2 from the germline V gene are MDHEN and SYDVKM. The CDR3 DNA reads TGTGCCAGCCTTGAAAGCGGGGGAAATGAGCAGTTCTTC. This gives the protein CASLESGGNEQFF.

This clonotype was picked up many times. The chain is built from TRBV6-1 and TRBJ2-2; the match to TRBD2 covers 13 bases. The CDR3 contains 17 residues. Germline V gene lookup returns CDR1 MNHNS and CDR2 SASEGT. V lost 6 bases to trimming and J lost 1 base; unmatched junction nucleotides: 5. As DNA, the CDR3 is TGTGCCAGCAGAAGACTAGCGGGGGGCAAGAACACCGGGGAGCTGTTTTTT. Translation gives CASRRLAGGKNTGELFF.

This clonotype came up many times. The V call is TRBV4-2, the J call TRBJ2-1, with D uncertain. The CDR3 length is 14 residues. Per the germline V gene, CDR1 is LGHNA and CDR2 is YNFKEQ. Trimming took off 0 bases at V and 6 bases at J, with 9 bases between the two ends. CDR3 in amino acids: CASSQDVPINEQFF. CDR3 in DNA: TGTGCCAGCAGCCAAGATGTGCCAATCAATGAGCAGTTCTTC.

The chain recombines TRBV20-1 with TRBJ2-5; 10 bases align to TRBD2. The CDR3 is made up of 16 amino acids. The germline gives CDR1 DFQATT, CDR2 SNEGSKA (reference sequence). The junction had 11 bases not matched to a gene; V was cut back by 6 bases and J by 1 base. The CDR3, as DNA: TGCAGTGCACAGCCGGGGAGCGGGGGGGTCCAAGAGACCCAGTACTTC. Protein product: CSAQPGSGGVQETQYF.

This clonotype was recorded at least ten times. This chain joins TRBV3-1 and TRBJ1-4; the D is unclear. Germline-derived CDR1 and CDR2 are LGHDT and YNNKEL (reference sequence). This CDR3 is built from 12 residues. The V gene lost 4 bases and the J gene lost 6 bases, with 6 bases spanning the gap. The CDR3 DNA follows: TGTGCCAGCAGCCCGCCGGATGAAAAACTGTTTTTT. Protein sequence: CASSPPDEKLFF.

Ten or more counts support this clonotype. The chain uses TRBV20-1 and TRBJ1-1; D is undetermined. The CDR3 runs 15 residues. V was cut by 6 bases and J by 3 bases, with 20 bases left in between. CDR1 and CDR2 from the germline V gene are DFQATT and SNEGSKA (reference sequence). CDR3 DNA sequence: TGCAGTGCCCAGGAGGACGCGACGAGGGACACTGAAGCTTTCTTT. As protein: CSAQEDATRDTEAFF.

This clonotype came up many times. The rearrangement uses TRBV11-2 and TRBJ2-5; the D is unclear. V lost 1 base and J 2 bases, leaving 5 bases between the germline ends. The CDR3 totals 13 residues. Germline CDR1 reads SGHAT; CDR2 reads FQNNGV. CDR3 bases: TGTGCCAGCAGCTTAGGCGAGCAAGAGACCCAGTACTTC. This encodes CASSLGEQETQYF.

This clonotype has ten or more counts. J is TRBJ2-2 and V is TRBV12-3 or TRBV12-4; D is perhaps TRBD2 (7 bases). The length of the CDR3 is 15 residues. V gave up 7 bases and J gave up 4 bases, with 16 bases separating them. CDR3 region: CASTEGGYPTGELFF. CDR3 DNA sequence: TGTGCCAGCACCGAGGGGGGGTATCCCACCGGGGAGCTGTTTTTT.

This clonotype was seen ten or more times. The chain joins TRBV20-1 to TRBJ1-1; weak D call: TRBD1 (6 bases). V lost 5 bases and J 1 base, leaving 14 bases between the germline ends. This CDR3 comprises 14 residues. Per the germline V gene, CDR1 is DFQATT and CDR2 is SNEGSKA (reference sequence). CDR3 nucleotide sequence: TGCAGTGCTGCCGAGGGGGTGGGGAACACTGAAGCTTTCTTT. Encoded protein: CSAAEGVGNTEAFF.

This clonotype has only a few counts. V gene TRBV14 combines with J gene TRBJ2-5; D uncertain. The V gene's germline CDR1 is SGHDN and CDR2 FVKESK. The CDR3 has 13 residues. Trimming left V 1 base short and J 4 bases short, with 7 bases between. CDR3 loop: CASSQVTGETQYF. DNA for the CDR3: TGTGCCAGCAGCCAAGTTACGGGAGAGACCCAGTACTTC.

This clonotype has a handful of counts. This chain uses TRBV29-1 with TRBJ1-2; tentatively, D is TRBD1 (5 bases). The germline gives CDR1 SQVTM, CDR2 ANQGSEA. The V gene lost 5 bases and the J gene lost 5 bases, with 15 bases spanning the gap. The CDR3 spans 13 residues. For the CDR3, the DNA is TGCAGCGTTCCGGCAGGGAAGCCTTATGGCTACACCTTC. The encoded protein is CSVPAGKPYGYTF.

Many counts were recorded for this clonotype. The CDR3 spells CASSREIVRAGNTIYF. CDR3 sequence (DNA): TGTGCCAGCAGCCGCGAAATCGTGAGGGCTGGAAACACCATATATTTT. The V and J genes are TRBV3-1 and TRBJ1-3; no definite D call. The CDR3 loop spans 16 amino acids. Per the germline V gene, CDR1 is LGHDT and CDR2 is YNNKEL (reference sequence). Trimming left V 4 bases short and J 2 bases short, with 15 bases between.

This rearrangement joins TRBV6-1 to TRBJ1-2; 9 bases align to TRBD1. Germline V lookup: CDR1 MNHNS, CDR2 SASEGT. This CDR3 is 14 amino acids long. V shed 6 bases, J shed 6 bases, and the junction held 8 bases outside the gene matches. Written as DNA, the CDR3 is TGTGCCAGCAGGGCACAGGGGGCAGGGGATGGCTACACCTTC. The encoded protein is CASRAQGAGDGYTF.

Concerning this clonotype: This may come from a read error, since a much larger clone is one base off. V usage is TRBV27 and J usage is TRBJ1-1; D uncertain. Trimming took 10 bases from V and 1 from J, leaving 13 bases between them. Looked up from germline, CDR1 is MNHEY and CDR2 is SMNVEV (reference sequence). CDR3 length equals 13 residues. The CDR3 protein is CATAGETNTEAFF. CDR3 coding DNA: TGTGCCACCGCCGGGGAGACGAACACTGAAGCTTTCTTT.

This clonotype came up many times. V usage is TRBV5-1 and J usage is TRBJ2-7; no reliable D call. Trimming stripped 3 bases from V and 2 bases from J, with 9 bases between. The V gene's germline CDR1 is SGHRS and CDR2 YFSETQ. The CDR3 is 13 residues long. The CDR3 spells CASSYEIAYEQYF. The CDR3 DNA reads TGCGCCAGCAGCTATGAGATTGCCTACGAGCAGTACTTC.

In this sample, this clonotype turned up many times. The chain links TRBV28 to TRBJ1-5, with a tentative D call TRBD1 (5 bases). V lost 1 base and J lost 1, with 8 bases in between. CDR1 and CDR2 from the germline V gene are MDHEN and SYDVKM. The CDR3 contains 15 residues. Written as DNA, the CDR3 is TGTGCCAGCAGTTTATTAGAGGGGAGCAATCAGCCCCAGCATTTT. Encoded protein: CASSLLEGSNQPQHF.

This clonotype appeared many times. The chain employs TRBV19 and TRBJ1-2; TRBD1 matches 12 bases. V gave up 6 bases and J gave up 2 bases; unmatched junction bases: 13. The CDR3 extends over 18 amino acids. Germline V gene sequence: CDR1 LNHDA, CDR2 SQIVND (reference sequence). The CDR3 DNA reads TGTGCCAGTAGGGTGAAGGGACAGGGGGCGAAATTCAACTATGGCTACACCTTC. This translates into CASRVKGQGAKFNYGYTF.

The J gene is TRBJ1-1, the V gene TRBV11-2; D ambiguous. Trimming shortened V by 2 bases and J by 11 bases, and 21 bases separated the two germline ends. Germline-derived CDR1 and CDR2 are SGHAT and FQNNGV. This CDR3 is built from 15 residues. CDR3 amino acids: CASSLRRGRTVEAFF. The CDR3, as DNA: TGTGCCAGCAGCTTAAGACGGGGTAGGACCGTTGAGGCTTTCTTT.

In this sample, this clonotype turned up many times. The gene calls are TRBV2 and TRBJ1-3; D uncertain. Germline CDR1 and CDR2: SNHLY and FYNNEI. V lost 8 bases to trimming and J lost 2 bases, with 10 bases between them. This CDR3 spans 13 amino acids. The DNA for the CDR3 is TGTGCCAGCCTGGTCCTTCCTGGAAACACCATATATTTT. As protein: CASLVLPGNTIYF.

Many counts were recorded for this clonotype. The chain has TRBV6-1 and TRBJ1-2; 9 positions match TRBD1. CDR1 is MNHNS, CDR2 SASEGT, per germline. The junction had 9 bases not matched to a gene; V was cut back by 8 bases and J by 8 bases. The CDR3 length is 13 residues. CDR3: CASDLGTGYGYTF. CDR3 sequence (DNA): TGTGCCAGCGACCTCGGGACAGGGTACGGCTACACCTTC.

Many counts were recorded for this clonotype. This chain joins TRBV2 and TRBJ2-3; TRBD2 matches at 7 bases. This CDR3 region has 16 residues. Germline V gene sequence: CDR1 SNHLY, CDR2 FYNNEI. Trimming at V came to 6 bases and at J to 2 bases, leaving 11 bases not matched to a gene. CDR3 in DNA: TGTGCCAGCAGCAGAGGGACTAACTTACTCACAGATACGCAGTATTTT. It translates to CASSRGTNLLTDTQYF.

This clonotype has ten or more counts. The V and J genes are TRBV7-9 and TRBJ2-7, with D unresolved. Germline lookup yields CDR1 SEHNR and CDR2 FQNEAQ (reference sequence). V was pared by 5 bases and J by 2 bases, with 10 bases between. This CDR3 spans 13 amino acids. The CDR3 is CASSIGATYEQYF. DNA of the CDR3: TGTGCCAGCAGCATCGGCGCAACCTACGAGCAGTACTTC.

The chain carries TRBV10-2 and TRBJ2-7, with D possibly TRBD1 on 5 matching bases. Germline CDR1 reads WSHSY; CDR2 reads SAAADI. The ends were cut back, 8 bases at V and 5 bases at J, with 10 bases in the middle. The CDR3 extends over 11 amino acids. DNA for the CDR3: TGCGCCAGCCAGGGAATCAACGAGCAGTACTTC. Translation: CASQGINEQYF.

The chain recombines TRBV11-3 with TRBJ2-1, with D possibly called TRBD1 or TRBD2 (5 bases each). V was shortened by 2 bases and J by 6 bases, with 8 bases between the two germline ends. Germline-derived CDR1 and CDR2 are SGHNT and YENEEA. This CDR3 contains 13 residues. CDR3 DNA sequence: TGTGCCAGCAGCTTATCAGGGAGCAATGAGCAGTTCTTC. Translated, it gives CASSLSGSNEQFF. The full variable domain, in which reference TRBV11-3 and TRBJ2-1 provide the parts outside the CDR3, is EAGVVQSPRYKIIEKKQPVAFWCNPISGHNTLYWYLQNLGQGPELLIRYENEEAVDDSQLPKDRFSAERLKGVDSTLKIQPAELGDSAVYLCASSLSGSNEQFFGPGTRLTVL.